This TCR beta chain was recorded in a study of CD8 T cells in ankylosing spondylitis. CDR3 length: 15 residues. Germline V gene lookup returns CDR1 SEHNR and CDR2 FQNEAQ (reference sequence). Trimming took 2 bases from V and 3 from J, leaving 10 bases between them. In TCRdb, the 5' RACE reads were re-called with MiXCR into one record per CDR3 protein. The sample consists of 330,000 or so distinct CDR3 sequences, roughly 8% of them appearing once. This clonotype was observed many times. Its antigen remains unidentified. Findings of the study overall: Previously reported in reactive arthritis synovial fluid and blood were some of the motif variants. What seemed typical of ankylosing spondylitis blood was a TCR beta motif built from roughly eight highly homologous variants. Matched ankylosing spondylitis synovial fluid reportedly contained a significantly enriched population of disease-linked clones.

The material sequenced was blood, either unsorted or a sorted T cell fraction (not recorded which). The chain links TRBV7-9 to TRBJ2-2, with no clear D. This clonotype was sampled from a male donor with ankylosing spondylitis. CDR3 sequence: CASSLHSGDTGELFF. The CDR3 bases are TGTGCCAGCAGCTTACACTCTGGGGACACCGGGGAGCTGTTTTTT.